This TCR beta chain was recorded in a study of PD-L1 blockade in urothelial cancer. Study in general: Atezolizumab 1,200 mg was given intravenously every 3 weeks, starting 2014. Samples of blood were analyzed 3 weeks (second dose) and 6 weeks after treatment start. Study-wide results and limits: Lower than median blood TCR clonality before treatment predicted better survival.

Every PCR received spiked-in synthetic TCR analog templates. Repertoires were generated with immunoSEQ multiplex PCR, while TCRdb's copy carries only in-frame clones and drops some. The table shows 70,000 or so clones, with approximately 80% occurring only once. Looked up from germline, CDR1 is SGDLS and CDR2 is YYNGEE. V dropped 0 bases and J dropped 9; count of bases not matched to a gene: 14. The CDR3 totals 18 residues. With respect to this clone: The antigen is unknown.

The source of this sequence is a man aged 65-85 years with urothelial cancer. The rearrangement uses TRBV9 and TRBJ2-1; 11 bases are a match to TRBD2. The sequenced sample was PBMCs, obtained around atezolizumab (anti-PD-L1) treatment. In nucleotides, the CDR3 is TGTGCCAGCAGCGTAGCTACGAGGGTAGCGGGAGGGCAAGGTGAGCAGTTCTTC. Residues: CASSVATRVAGGQGEQFF.